These T cell receptor beta chains were read from a single sample in a study of T cell repertoires in cytomegalovirus infection. Via MiXCR, TCRdb re-called the reads, giving one row per CDR3 protein. This table has about 200,000 distinct CDR3 sequences, roughly 9% appearing once. The material sequenced was PBMCs. All receptors derive from a human donor in good health (CMV status not recorded). Some clones in this sample may be carry-over from other donors' samples. Each CDR3 is given with its conserved first and last residue. D genes are given only for firm matches. A clone size is listed for some rows: how often the clone was seen (once, few, many), or a class if it is expanded.

clone_size j_call v_call d_call cdr3_aa cdr3_nt
few TRBJ2-5 TRBV28 - CASSPLAFGTQYF TGTGCCAGCAGCCCCTTAGCTTTCGGGACCCAGTACTTC
many TRBJ1-1 TRBV6-2/TRBV6-3 TRBD1 CASSWTGGNTEAFF TGTGCCAGCAGTTGGACAGGGGGCAACACTGAAGCTTTCTTT
- TRBJ2-3 TRBV20-1 TRBD1 CSAGGGQGSTDTQYF TGCAGTGCTGGGGGGGGACAGGGTAGCACAGATACGCAGTATTTT
- TRBJ2-3 TRBV12-3/TRBV12-4 - CASSLAARTDTQYF TGTGCCAGCAGTTTAGCGGCCCGCACAGATACGCAGTATTTT
many TRBJ2-1 TRBV4-3 - CASSPASSYNEQFF TGCGCCAGCAGCCCAGCAAGCTCCTACAATGAGCAGTTCTTC
many TRBJ1-1 TRBV5-1 - CASSLVGDTEAFF TGCGCCAGCAGCTTGGTGGGGGACACTGAAGCTTTCTTT
- TRBJ1-5 TRBV28 - CASRYQEYSNQPQHF TGTGCCAGCAGATACCAGGAGTATAGCAATCAGCCCCAGCATTTT
many TRBJ2-6 TRBV28 TRBD1 CASSFRGLEDGANVLTF TGTGCCAGCAGTTTCAGGGGGCTAGAGGATGGGGCCAACGTCCTGACTTTC
many TRBJ1-4 TRBV15 - CATSRGISEKLFF TGTGCCACCAGCAGAGGAATCTCTGAAAAACTGTTTTTT
- TRBJ2-5 TRBV7-2 - CASSTRGGGETQYF TGTGCCAGCAGCACGAGAGGGGGGGGTGAGACCCAGTACTTC
- TRBJ1-4 TRBV28 TRBD1 CASRTGGSSNEKLFF TGTGCCAGCAGGACAGGGGGATCGTCTAATGAAAAACTGTTTTTT
- TRBJ2-1 TRBV6-2/TRBV6-3 TRBD2 CASRKREPYNEQFF TGTGCCAGCCGAAAGCGGGAGCCCTACAATGAGCAGTTCTTC
many TRBJ1-3 TRBV12-3/TRBV12-4 - CASSFDGNPGNTIYF TGTGCCAGCAGTTTTGACGGGAACCCGGGAAACACCATATATTTT
many TRBJ1-6 TRBV5-1 - CASSWTAYNSPLHF TGCGCCAGCAGCTGGACAGCCTATAATTCACCCCTCCACTTT
few TRBJ2-7 TRBV2 TRBD1 CASSAPPRDRGHEQYF TGTGCCAGCAGTGCCCCCCCCCGGGACAGGGGGCACGAGCAGTACTTC
few TRBJ1-6 TRBV25-1 - CASRGRWLNNSPLHF TGTGCCAGCAGGGGCAGGTGGCTTAATAATTCACCCCTCCACTTT
many TRBJ1-1 TRBV25-1 TRBD1 CASSGFQGAGEAFF TGTGCCAGCAGTGGATTTCAGGGGGCAGGTGAAGCTTTCTTT
many TRBJ1-5 TRBV2 - CASSVGSEQPQHF TGTGCCAGCAGTGTGGGCTCGGAACAGCCCCAGCATTTT
many TRBJ2-1 TRBV7-9 - CASSFGGSRSEQFF TGTGCCAGCAGCTTTGGGGGATCGAGATCTGAGCAGTTCTTC
few TRBJ1-4 TRBV12-3/TRBV12-4 - CASRRNAEKLFF TGTGCCAGCAGGCGAAACGCCGAAAAACTGTTTTTT
many TRBJ1-1 TRBV6-2/TRBV6-3 - CASSSPGWNTEAFF TGTGCCAGCAGTTCGCCAGGCTGGAACACTGAAGCTTTCTTT
few TRBJ2-5 TRBV24-1 TRBD2 CATFGTKEETQYF TGTGCCACGTTCGGGACTAAAGAAGAGACCCAGTACTTC
- TRBJ2-5 TRBV20-1 - CSANRQEAETQYF TGCAGTGCTAACCGACAGGAGGCGGAGACCCAGTACTTC
- TRBJ2-1 TRBV28 TRBD2 CASTLTREGLDEQFF TGTGCCAGCACCCTGACGCGGGAGGGCCTAGATGAGCAGTTCTTC
many TRBJ1-1 TRBV6-2/TRBV6-3 - CASSYSSSGAEAFF TGTGCCAGCAGTTACTCGTCTTCTGGGGCTGAAGCTTTCTTT
many TRBJ2-7 TRBV28 TRBD2 CASSFLAGALYEQYF TGTGCCAGCAGTTTCCTAGCGGGGGCTCTCTACGAGCAGTACTTC
many TRBJ2-7 TRBV7-2 TRBD2 CASSPGLEKTYEQYF TGTGCCAGCAGCCCCGGACTAGAGAAGACCTACGAGCAGTACTTC
- TRBJ2-7 TRBV12-3/TRBV12-4 TRBD2 CASSLSASGLYEQYF TGTGCCAGCAGTTTATCGGCTAGCGGGCTATACGAGCAGTACTTC
many TRBJ1-5 TRBV5-6 TRBD1 CASSLALGQGGVPQPQHF TGTGCCAGCAGCTTGGCTTTGGGACAGGGGGGAGTCCCACAGCCCCAGCATTTT
few TRBJ2-2 TRBV9 - CASSVAESPGELFF TGTGCCAGCAGCGTAGCTGAGTCCCCCGGGGAGCTGTTTTTT
many TRBJ2-7 TRBV7-2 - CASSLTRWTQYF TGTGCCAGCAGCTTAACTAGGTGGACACAGTACTTC
few TRBJ2-7 TRBV12-3/TRBV12-4 - CASSWGRAYEQYF TGTGCCAGCAGTTGGGGCCGAGCCTACGAGCAGTACTTC
- TRBJ1-3 TRBV11-2 TRBD1 CASSLDRGRRNTIYF TGTGCCAGCAGCTTGGACAGGGGGCGAAGAAACACCATATATTTT
many TRBJ1-2 TRBV11-2 - CASSLSFDYGYTF TGTGCCAGCAGCCTAAGTTTCGACTATGGCTACACCTTC
many TRBJ2-1 TRBV7-2 TRBD2 CASSRTSGRSSYNEQFF TGTGCCAGCAGCCGGACTAGCGGGAGGAGCTCCTACAATGAGCAGTTCTTC
- TRBJ2-2 TRBV28 TRBD1 CASTRQGVDTGELFF TGTGCCAGCACTAGACAGGGGGTGGACACCGGGGAGCTGTTTTTT
few TRBJ2-1 TRBV10-2 TRBD2 CASSSLAGESLSSDHNEQFF TGCGCCAGCAGCTCGCTAGCGGGAGAGAGCTTGTCTTCGGACCACAATGAGCAGTTCTTC
many TRBJ2-3 TRBV24-1 - CAASGPLVSDTQYF TGTGCCGCCTCAGGCCCACTAGTTTCAGATACGCAGTATTTT